Listed below are T cell receptor beta chains from one sample, sequenced in a study of CD4 and CD8 cells across lung adenocarcinoma regions. MiXCR, applied by TCRdb to the PCR reads, yields one record per CDR3 protein. The table includes more than 10,000 distinct CDR3 sequences, approximately 50% detected once. Sequenced: CD8+ T cells from the margin of a lung tumor. These receptors all stem from a female donor with lung adenocarcinoma. The CD4 and CD8 labels of this study may be unreliable. The CDR3 runs from the conserved cysteine through the conserved F or W. Fields, in order: D gene, V gene, clone size, J gene, CDR3 protein, CDR3 DNA. A D gene is named only where the DNA matches it firmly. Expanded clones get a size class; other rows say once, few or many, or leave the size out.

TRBD1,TRBV27,large,TRBJ2-2,CASTRTGSGELFF,TGTGCCAGCACCAGGACAGGGTCCGGGGAGCTGTTTTTT
TRBD1,TRBV4-1,many,TRBJ2-5,CASSQGAGGETQYF,TGCGCCAGCAGCCAAGGGGCAGGGGGAGAGACCCAGTACTTC
-,TRBV27,-,TRBJ2-5,CASSYAGSSQETQYF,TGTGCCAGCAGTTATGCGGGGAGTAGTCAAGAGACCCAGTACTTC
-,TRBV6-1,once,TRBJ2-6,CASSEGDSGANVLTF,TGTGCCAGCAGTGAAGGCGATTCTGGGGCCAACGTCCTGACTTTC
-,TRBV6-1,-,TRBJ1-6,CASKGGNSPLHF,TGTGCCAGCAAGGGGGGAAACTCACCCCTCCACTTT
-,TRBV6-5,-,TRBJ1-2,CASSYRVDYGYTF,TGTGCCAGCAGTTACAGGGTAGACTATGGCTACACCTTC
-,TRBV6-1,-,TRBJ1-4,CASSPRGAVNEKLFF,TGTGCCAGCAGCCCTAGGGGGGCCGTTAATGAAAAACTGTTTTTT
-,TRBV27,-,TRBJ1-2,CASSSQDRKGYTF,TGTGCCAGCAGTTCCCAAGACAGGAAGGGCTACACCTTC
-,TRBV6-1,-,TRBJ1-3,CASRAAGVTQVGNTIYF,TGTGCCAGCAGAGCAGCAGGGGTTACCCAGGTCGGAAACACCATATATTTT
-,TRBV6-1,few,TRBJ1-6,CASRPRGEVISPLHF,TGTGCCAGCAGGCCCCGAGGCGAAGTAATTTCACCCCTCCACTTT
-,TRBV10-2,-,TRBJ2-4,CGRSARLRAKNTQYF,TGCGGCCGCAGTGCGCGGCTTCGAGCCAAAAACACGCAGTACTTC
-,TRBV5-6,-,TRBJ1-2,CASSRGDYGYTF,TGTGCCAGCAGCCGGGGTGACTATGGCTACACCTTC
-,TRBV27,few,TRBJ2-5,CASSLRTPGAETQYF,TGTGCCAGCAGTTTACGGACCCCCGGGGCGGAGACCCAGTACTTC
-,TRBV10-1,-,TRBJ2-7,CASSETRSGLGAKNTQYF,TGCGCCAGCAGTGAGACCCGTTCGGGCCTGGGGGCCAAAAACACGCAGTACTTC
-,TRBV6-5,-,TRBJ2-7,CASSSLGSEQYF,TGTGCCAGCAGTTCCCTAGGGTCCGAGCAGTACTTC
TRBD1,TRBV10-1,once,TRBJ2-4,CGSRGLCGTDTQYF,TGCGGCAGCAGGGGGTTGTGTGGCACAGATACTCAGTACTTC
-,TRBV6-5,-,TRBJ2-1,CASSLAPPGYNEQFF,TGTGCCAGCAGTTTGGCGCCCCCTGGATACAATGAGCAGTTCTTC
-,TRBV6-5,-,TRBJ2-1,CASSYGGPCAYNEQFF,TGTGCCAGCAGTTACGGGGGGCCGTGCGCCTACAATGAGCAGTTCTTC
-,TRBV27,few,TRBJ2-5,CASSLFYGMQETQYF,TGTGCCAGCAGTTTATTCTACGGGATGCAGGAGACCCAGTACTTC
-,TRBV6-1,few,TRBJ1-2,CASSLSLGGLWNVYGYTF,TGTGCCAGCAGCCTGAGTTTGGGGGGCTTATGGAACGTTTATGGCTACACCTTC
TRBD2,TRBV6-5,medium-sized,TRBJ2-1,CASAGDFYNEQFF,TGTGCCAGCGCGGGGGACTTCTACAATGAGCAGTTCTTC
TRBD2,TRBV6-1,few,TRBJ2-1,CASWSTGTSGNEQFF,TGTGCCAGCTGGTCCACCGGGACTAGCGGCAATGAGCAGTTCTTC
TRBD2,TRBV6-4,-,TRBJ2-1,CASSAAGAYNEQFF,TGTGCCAGCAGTGCAGCGGGAGCCTACAATGAGCAGTTCTTC
-,TRBV10-2,-,TRBJ2-3,CASREGAGSTDTQYF,TGCGCCAGCAGAGAGGGGGCGGGGAGCACAGATACTCAGTATTTC
TRBD2,TRBV12-3/TRBV12-4,-,TRBJ2-7,CASGAGGGGRTDTQYF,TGTGCCAGCGGGGCGGGAGGGGGCGGAAGGACAGATACGCAGTACTTC
-,TRBV11-2,-,TRBJ2-1,CASGASVTPWEQFF,TGTGCCAGCGGGGCTAGCGTAACGCCATGGGAGCAGTTCTTC
-,TRBV10-3,-,TRBJ2-1,CALLRTGTYEQFF,TGTGCTTTACTACGGACGGGTACCTACGAGCAGTTCTTC